This T cell receptor beta chain was observed in a study of cytomegalovirus exposure and HLA in healthy donors (dated by TCRdb to 2016 to 2017). Describing the broader study: An earlier analysis of approximately 550 of the donors reported 250 to 300 Gb of sequence data and 117 million unique TCR beta sequences from 150 million to 200 million T cells. Donor age, sex, ethnicity and CMV serostatus were collected together with the repertoire data. Along with the roughly 610-subject first cohort, a separate validation cohort of more than 90 different subjects was used. An early release covering about 600 HLA-typed donors comprised about 290 gigabases of sequencing data and approximately 85 million unique TCR sequences. The later analysis used no new phenotypic data to find candidate immune exposures, relying instead on TCR beta sequences and their occurrence across donors. Using immunosequencing, the study profiled T cell repertoires from about 620 subjects and related those repertoires to cytomegalovirus serostatus. The number of donors typed differed by locus, with roughly 620-630 for A, B, C, DRB1 and DQB1, roughly 520 for DQA1, over 600 for DPA1, and some 470 for DPB1. HLA typing included class I and class II loci at four-digit resolution. The aim of the study was to test whether cataloging public T cell receptors could identify signatures of past pathogen exposure. Because of strong linkage in the cohort, five DR-DQ haplotypes were treated as single units for association and clustering. Across 300 to 500 genotyped donors of the cohort, an average of roughly 200,000 unique TCR beta nucleotide sequences per donor were sequenced, and approximately 17% of those sequences were non-productive. In an earlier analysis of a few hundred of the donors, high-throughput TCR beta sequencing was used to judge whether each TCR beta V gene segment behaved as functional or pseudogenic. Among the roughly 400 genotyped donors, more than 70% belonged to the genetic ancestry cluster associated with self-reported Caucasian donors. To study patterns of TCR occurrence, a later analysis re-analyzed previously published TCR beta repertoires from 650 to 750 donors and added high-resolution HLA genotyping. Genome-wide SNP genotypes for about 65% of the roughly 700 donors were used in a later genetic analysis, which treated that subset as a discovery cohort. To predict cytomegalovirus infection status, the study brought together high-throughput TCR immunosequencing, statistical association of individual TCRs with disease status, and machine learning. Every discovery cohort repertoire had been produced on one sequencing platform.

With respect to this clone: The specificity of this receptor is unknown. No much larger clone is present one base from it, and per-base qualities are unavailable.

Libraries were built with the immunoSEQ multiplex PCR assay. A mixture of 60 forward primers for TCR Vbeta segments and 13 reverse primers for TCR Jbeta segments was used in the multiplex PCR. The CDR3 region of rearranged TCR beta genes was amplified from genomic DNA with a multiplex PCR assay. On the Illumina HiSeq System, the amplified TCR beta libraries were sequenced as 87-base-pair reads. Under the source paper's analysis protocol: In a later analysis, approximately 74 million unique TCR beta chains were counted across the 500 to 850 repertoires, and roughly 11 million of these chains were shared by at least two donors. Raw reads were error-corrected and collapsed into unique sequences by a nearest-neighbor algorithm in which closely related sequences were merged to remove PCR and sequencing errors. V, D and J gene segments were assigned by aligning CDR3 sequences to IMGT reference sequences. For a sequence to be retained, at least a six-nucleotide match to both a V gene segment and a J gene segment was required. A rearrangement was called productive if the CDR3 had no stop codons and remained in frame with V and J, and every other rearrangement was called non-productive. CDR3 was defined by IMGT convention, running from the second conserved V-encoded cysteine to the conserved J-encoded phenylalanine. The earlier analysis of a few hundred of the donors excluded any sequence lacking an unambiguous match to a single V gene segment. An earlier analysis of 587 of the donors called V segments functional above 56.7% productive rearrangements and segregating when the between-donor standard deviation exceeded 5%. A statistical classification framework was built for diagnosing cytomegalovirus status from the catalog of TCR beta chain sequences. In a later analysis, V and J genes were assigned by comparing TCR nucleotide sequences against IMGT/GENE-DB human TR gene sequences. In a later analysis, CDR3 sequences and most-parsimonious VDJ recombination scenarios were assigned using the TCRdist pipeline. In a later analysis, every TCR beta chain was defined by the combination of its CDR3 amino acid sequence and its V-gene family, and reads without a unique V-gene family were dropped. In a later analysis, fewer than 650 highly shared, low-generation-probability nucleotide sequences were removed to address suspected cross-contamination and a sequencing artifact. In a later analysis, a clonal expansion index for each public chain was calculated from normalized within-repertoire ranks of inferred template counts. A later analysis computed generation probabilities with a VDJ recombination model fitted to out-of-frame rearrangements, and checked the results against IGoR. In a later analysis, hypergeometric tests were used to score TCR-TCR, TCR-HLA and TCR-CMV co-occurrence, with a repertoire-size bias correction applied to TCR pairs. A later analysis estimated false discovery rates by permuting HLA or CMV assignments 20 times. A later analysis grouped co-occurring TCRs with DBSCAN, adding TCRdist sequence similarity when clustering within HLA-allele-positive subsets. Co-occurrence clustering excluded repertoires with fewer than 30,000 or more than 120,000 public chains, plus five with anomalous nucleotide sharing. Here the immuneACCESS table is served through TCRdb, limited to in-frame sequences with V and J called. Missing clones are a known gap in these copies; in checked studies unresolved V genes cover under half, and the rest lacks a known reason. The DNA gave D and trimming, while V, J and clone size come from that table. Recorded for this sample are 150,000 to 200,000 clones; about 76% of them occurred a single time. About 2.1% of the sample is held by the ten biggest clonotypes.

Counted from cysteine to phenylalanine, this CDR3 has 15 amino acids. Only the CDR3 region is kept as DNA, spanning 45 bases read in frame from base 1. In total, over 600 healthy bone marrow donors made up the cohort. At the time of sampling, every cohort member was nominally healthy, though immune exposures that went unrecorded were likely present. The donor tested CMV seronegative, placing the donor among the roughly 340 seronegative members of the cohort. Every donor gave a peripheral blood sample, and the peripheral blood mononuclear cells from that sample were used for TCR beta sequencing. The Qiagen DNeasy Blood Extraction Kit was used to extract genomic DNA from the blood cell samples. What the authors observed across the whole study: Broadly in line with IMGT annotations, most TCR beta V segments showed up in productive rearrangements about 87% or about 30% of the time in an earlier analysis of around 600 of the donors. Because HLA typing was unavailable for some donors at each locus, only the typed subset was used in association tests. For the cohort, immune exposure information was limited to CMV serostatus. The classifier was reported to diagnose cytomegalovirus status with high specificity and sensitivity in both the original cohort and the validation cohort. A total of roughly 160 TCR beta chains were listed by the study as associated with cytomegalovirus. In a later analysis, several top co-occurrence clusters were reported to appear linked to parvovirus B19, influenza, CMV and Epstein-Barr virus. V-gene and J-gene trimming of TCR beta chains was associated with a missense DCLRE1C variant in a later genetic analysis, and the association was replicated in an independent cohort. In a later analysis, most CMV-associated TCR beta chains were found to appear HLA-restricted, with HLA associations seemingly driven largely by CMV exposure. The authors suggested that the approach could potentially be extended to other disease states and immunological phenotypes. This cohort had only TCR beta chains sequenced, and the lack of alpha or paired-chain data limited which features could be detected. Because counts were too low, about 18 rarely observed V segments, including chromosome 9 orphons, were excluded from the earlier analysis of 500 to 700 of the donors. In a later analysis, the rate of TCR association differed among HLA loci, with DRB1 alleles having the most associated TCRs and HLA-C alleles having the fewest. A further reported finding was that TCR beta sequences accurately predicted the HLA-A and HLA-B alleles for most subjects in the first cohort. A few of the identified cytomegalovirus-associated TCR beta chains were confirmed in vitro to be specific for cytomegalovirus antigens. A cluster of highly shared sequence variants was judged likely to represent a technical artifact of the sequencing pipeline. The 87-base-pair reads could not distinguish some IMGT-functional V segments, including TRBV6-2 and TRBV6-3, so those segments were excluded. According to a later genetic analysis, donors in an Asian-associated ancestry cluster had fewer N-insertions in productive TCRs than the roughly 700-donor mean. Strong co-occurrence of HLA alleles, especially DR and DQ, made assigning TCR associations to individual alleles difficult. A later analysis found that HLA-associated TCR beta chains were more clonally expanded and had lower generation probabilities than equally common non-associated chains. In a later analysis, some 17,000 TCR beta sequences were associated with specific HLA alleles at a false discovery rate of 0.05. Sequencing depth was assumed to be roughly uniform across donors in the presence/absence analyses, though that assumption may not hold. Across donors, most TCR sequences were observed very rarely, whereas some public TCRs were present in many individuals. Linkage disequilibrium might explain the correlated functional status among segregating V segments, but an unknown experimental factor could not be excluded.

The source of this sequence is a female donor in good health and CMV-seronegative. Material: PBMCs. This chain is built from TRBV1 and TRBJ1-5; no DNA check was done on the table's D call, TRBD1. TRBV1 is recorded as a pseudogene. DNA sequence: TGCACCAGCAGCCAAGCTATTCAGGTGGGTCAGCCCCAGCATTTT. Translated, it reads CTSSQAIQVGQPQHF.